A selection of T cell receptor beta chains follows, all from one sample in a study of T cell changes during pregnancy in multiple sclerosis. Here immunoSEQ multiplex PCR was the method, and the copy in TCRdb shows in-frame clones only, minus some. Of 50,000 to 65,000 clones in the sample, 89% were seen once. Sequencing used peripheral blood, obtained after pregnancy. These receptors were collected from a female donor with multiple sclerosis, enrolled in a pregnancy study. The CDR3 runs from the conserved cysteine through the conserved F or W.

cdr3_aa: CASSLTLAGASYNEQFF
j_call: TRBJ2-1
v_call: TRBV4-1
cdr3_length: 17

cdr3_aa: CASSLWSGIDTEAFF
j_call: TRBJ1-1
v_call: TRBV9
cdr3_length: 15

cdr3_aa: CASSLVRVNGYTF
j_call: TRBJ1-2
v_call: TRBV7-2
cdr3_length: 13

cdr3_aa: CASSPRGWNTEAFF
j_call: TRBJ1-1
v_call: TRBV19
cdr3_length: 14

cdr3_aa: CASSLTGLQETQYF
j_call: TRBJ2-5
v_call: TRBV6-6
cdr3_length: 14

cdr3_aa: CASSLGGAGAGPQHF
j_call: TRBJ1-5
v_call: TRBV7-2
cdr3_length: 15

cdr3_aa: CASMGGLRNQPQHF
j_call: TRBJ1-5
v_call: TRBV19
cdr3_length: 14

cdr3_aa: CASSMTGSNTGELFF
j_call: TRBJ2-2
v_call: TRBV6-5
cdr3_length: 15

cdr3_aa: CASSFTGRNQPQHF
j_call: TRBJ1-5
v_call: TRBV28
cdr3_length: 14

cdr3_aa: CAWSWKGALTYEQYF
j_call: TRBJ2-7
v_call: TRBV30
cdr3_length: 15

cdr3_aa: CAWSVLPRRVGYGYTF
j_call: TRBJ1-2
v_call: TRBV30
cdr3_length: 16

cdr3_aa: CAWSVSHNEQFF
j_call: TRBJ2-1
v_call: TRBV30
cdr3_length: 12

cdr3_aa: CASSKERGLAETQYF
j_call: TRBJ2-5
v_call: TRBV21-1
cdr3_length: 15

cdr3_aa: CASSERQRTYYGYTF
j_call: TRBJ1-2
v_call: TRBV2
cdr3_length: 15

cdr3_aa: CASSATGTGNYGYTF
j_call: TRBJ1-2
v_call: TRBV2
cdr3_length: 15

cdr3_aa: CASSAQGGAFF
j_call: TRBJ1-1
v_call: TRBV27
cdr3_length: 11

cdr3_aa: CASSQRGSGTDTQYF
j_call: TRBJ2-3
v_call: TRBV7-2
cdr3_length: 15

cdr3_aa: CASSPLTGTGIETQYF
j_call: TRBJ2-5
v_call: TRBV18
cdr3_length: 16

cdr3_aa: CASSGTLAGASERGEQFF
j_call: TRBJ2-1
v_call: TRBV5-1
cdr3_length: 18

cdr3_aa: CASRVPGQGLREQYF
j_call: TRBJ2-7
v_call: TRBV6-1
cdr3_length: 15

cdr3_aa: CASSPGDSTDTQYF
j_call: TRBJ2-3
v_call: TRBV28
cdr3_length: 14

cdr3_aa: CASSFTGDTEAFF
j_call: TRBJ1-1
v_call: TRBV5-1
cdr3_length: 13

cdr3_aa: CASSSEIGELFF
j_call: TRBJ2-2
v_call: TRBV5-6
cdr3_length: 12

cdr3_aa: CASSGASSYNSPLHF
j_call: TRBJ1-6
v_call: TRBV2
cdr3_length: 15

cdr3_aa: CASSFPDTQGYTF
j_call: TRBJ1-2
v_call: TRBV13
cdr3_length: 13

cdr3_aa: CASSFLGGDRFQETQYF
j_call: TRBJ2-5
v_call: TRBV28
cdr3_length: 17

cdr3_aa: CASTELAGGQEQFF
j_call: TRBJ2-1
v_call: TRBV7-8
cdr3_length: 14

cdr3_aa: CASSPGRTGLTDTQYF
j_call: TRBJ2-3
v_call: TRBV11-3
cdr3_length: 16

cdr3_aa: CASSLLAGPPADTQYF
j_call: TRBJ2-3
v_call: TRBV5-1
cdr3_length: 16

cdr3_aa: CAWIDRGRGGYTF
j_call: TRBJ1-2
v_call: TRBV30
cdr3_length: 13

cdr3_aa: CAISESGGGRTPQHF
j_call: TRBJ1-5
v_call: TRBV10-3
cdr3_length: 15

cdr3_aa: CASTFLSGADSGISAFF
j_call: TRBJ1-1
v_call: TRBV28
cdr3_length: 17

cdr3_aa: CASSGTGGSYEQYF
j_call: TRBJ2-7
v_call: TRBV6-1
cdr3_length: 14

cdr3_aa: CASSLEWSGDSYEQYF
j_call: TRBJ2-7
v_call: TRBV5-4
cdr3_length: 16

cdr3_aa: CAWSWGQTYEQYF
j_call: TRBJ2-7
v_call: TRBV30
cdr3_length: 13

cdr3_aa: CAWSVSNYGYTF
j_call: TRBJ1-2
v_call: TRBV30
cdr3_length: 12

cdr3_aa: CASSPYQATNEKLFF
j_call: TRBJ1-4
v_call: TRBV18
cdr3_length: 15

cdr3_aa: CASSLHRGTEAFF
j_call: TRBJ1-1
v_call: TRBV11-3
cdr3_length: 13

cdr3_aa: CASRTGQFSNQPQHF
j_call: TRBJ1-5
v_call: TRBV2
cdr3_length: 15